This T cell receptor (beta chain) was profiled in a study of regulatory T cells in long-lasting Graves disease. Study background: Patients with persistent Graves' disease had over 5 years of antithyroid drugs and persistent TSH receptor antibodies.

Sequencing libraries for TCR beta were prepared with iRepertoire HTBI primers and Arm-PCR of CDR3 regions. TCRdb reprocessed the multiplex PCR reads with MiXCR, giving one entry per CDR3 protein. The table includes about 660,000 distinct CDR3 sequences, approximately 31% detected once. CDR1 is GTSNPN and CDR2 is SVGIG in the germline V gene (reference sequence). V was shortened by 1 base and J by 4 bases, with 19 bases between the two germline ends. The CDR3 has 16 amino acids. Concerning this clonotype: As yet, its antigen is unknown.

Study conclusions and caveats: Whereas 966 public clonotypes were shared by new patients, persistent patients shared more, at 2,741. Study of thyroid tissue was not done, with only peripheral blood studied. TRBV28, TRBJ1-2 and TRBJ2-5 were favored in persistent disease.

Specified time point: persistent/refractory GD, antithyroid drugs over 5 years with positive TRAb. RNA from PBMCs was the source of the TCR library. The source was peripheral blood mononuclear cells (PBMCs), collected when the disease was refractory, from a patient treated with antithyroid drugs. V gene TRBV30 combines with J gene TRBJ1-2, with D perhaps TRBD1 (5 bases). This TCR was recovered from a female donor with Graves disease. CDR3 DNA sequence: TGTGCCTGGAGTGACTTTCTCCGGGGGAAAGGCTATGGCTACACCTTC. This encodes CAWSDFLRGKGYGYTF. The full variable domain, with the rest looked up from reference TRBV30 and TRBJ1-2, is SQTIHQWPATLVQPVGSPLSLECTVEGTSNPNLYWYRQAAGRGLQLLFYSVGIGQISSEVPQNLSASRPQDRQFILSSKKLLLSDSGFYLCAWSDFLRGKGYGYTFGSGTRLTVV.